Following are 6 T cell receptor beta chains from one sample sequenced in a study of shared clonotypes between healthy human individuals. The protocol was immunoSEQ multiplex PCR, while the TCRdb copy is restricted to in-frame clones and leaves out a portion. The sample lists about 640,000 clones, about two thirds occurring once. Input material: memory CD4+ T cells sorted from blood. Subset meaning: CD45RA-negative fraction. The receptors were gathered from a woman aged 30 to 39 in good health.

About this clone: Other DNA sequences in the sample encode the same CDR3. This chain uses TRBV5-1 with TRBJ1-5, with 9 bases aligning to TRBD1. In germline, CDR1 is SGHRS, CDR2 YFSETQ. The CDR3 runs 14 residues. Trimming cost V 2 bases and J 6 bases; bases outside gene matches: 3. The CDR3 DNA follows: TGCGCCAGCAGCTTACAGGGGGCAGGTCAGCCCCAGCATTTT. Its translation is CASSLQGAGQPQHF.

The V and J genes are TRBV2 and TRBJ1-6, with D uncertain. V was pared by 4 bases and J by 7 bases, with 14 bases between. The CDR3 consists of 15 residues. Germline lookup yields CDR1 SNHLY and CDR2 FYNNEI. CDR3 DNA: TGTGCCAGCAGTGCGAGAGGGTTAGACAATTCACCCCTCCACTTT. The encoded protein is CASSARGLDNSPLHF.

The V and J genes are TRBV11-2 and TRBJ2-3; D unclear. The CDR3 sequence is 15 residues long. From germline, CDR1 is SGHAT and CDR2 FQNNGV. Between the trimmed V and J ends, which lost 2 bases and 4 bases, there was a span of 13 bases. In DNA, the CDR3 is TGTGCCAGCAGCTTAACTCCTACCTCGGCAGATACGCAGTATTTT. Its translation is CASSLTPTSADTQYF.

The V call is TRBV4-2, the J call TRBJ1-5; D is ambiguous. Germline assignment: CDR1 LGHNA and CDR2 YNFKEQ. The CDR3 spans 14 residues. Trimming took off 1 base at V and 4 bases at J, with 8 bases between the two ends. The CDR3 protein is CASSQGTANQPQHF. The CDR3 nucleotides read TGTGCCAGCAGCCAAGGGACGGCAAATCAGCCCCAGCATTTT.

The gene calls are TRBV19 and TRBJ2-5; tentatively, D is TRBD2 (6 bases). This CDR3 is built from 16 residues. V was shortened by 3 bases and J by 5 bases, with 19 bases between the two germline ends. The V gene's germline CDR1 is LNHDA and CDR2 SQIVND (reference sequence). CDR3 amino acids: CASSMNGDWTGETQYF. Here the CDR3 DNA reads TGTGCCAGTAGTATGAACGGGGACTGGACGGGGGAGACCCAGTACTTC.

V is TRBV7-2 and J is TRBJ2-5; maybe TRBD1 (6 bases). CDR1 is SGHTA, CDR2 FQGNSA, per germline. V lost 5 bases and J lost 5, with 18 bases in between. The CDR3 has 15 amino acids. CDR3 amino acids: CASSLWTRQGETQYF. DNA for the CDR3: TGTGCCAGCAGCCTATGGACACGGCAGGGGGAGACCCAGTACTTC.